This TCR beta chain appears in the sequencing data of a study of PD-1 blockade in classical Hodgkin lymphoma. CDR3 size: 10 residues. Germline V gives CDR1 MDHEN, CDR2 SYDVKM. With 10 bases removed from V and 2 bases from J, the gap between germline ends came to 6 bases. Following autologous stem cell transplantation, relapse occurred in every patient, and exposure to brentuximab vedotin varied. This clone is labeled as medium-sized. The data were produced by immunoSEQ multiplex PCR, yet TCRdb's version contains in-frame clones alone and is incomplete. The data contain about 21,000 clones, 73% of them singletons.

The receptor was isolated from a human donor with classical Hodgkin lymphoma. Sequenced here: peripheral blood mononuclear cells (PBMCs), sampled before the second cycle of nivolumab. This sequence joins TRBV28 and TRBJ2-7, with D uncertain. In nucleotides, the CDR3 is TGTGCCACCGCAACCTACGAGCAGTACTTC. Translation gives CATATYEQYF.